Listed below are T cell receptor beta chains from one sample, sequenced in a study of OX40 agonist ivuxolimab in advanced cancers. Only in-frame clones appear in the TCRdb table, and some are missing; sequencing was by immunoSEQ multiplex PCR. The sample carries approximately 76,000 clones, roughly nine tenths recorded once. The source material was CD4+ or CD8+ T cells sorted from blood, sampled in a trial of the OX40 agonist ivuxolimab. These TCRs come from an adult with an advanced solid tumor such as melanoma, head and neck, liver or kidney cancer. CDR3s include the opening cysteine and the closing phenylalanine or tryptophan. D genes are given only for firm matches. Some rows mark clone size as missing; the rest say once, few, many or name a class of expanded clone.

j_gene: TRBJ2-7; d_gene: NA; v_gene: TRBV5-1; abundance: NA; CDR3nt: TGCGCCAGCAGCTTGGCGGTTGGGGTTAGGTACGAGCAGTACTTC; CDR3aa: CASSLAVGVRYEQYF
j_gene: TRBJ2-1; d_gene: TRBD2; v_gene: TRBV7-3; abundance: NA; CDR3nt: TGTGCCAGCAGCCTGACTAGCGGGAGGGCCAATGAGCAGTTCTTC; CDR3aa: CASSLTSGRANEQFF
j_gene: TRBJ2-2; d_gene: NA; v_gene: TRBV4-2; abundance: NA; CDR3nt: TGTGCCAGCAGCCACGAGACCGGGGAGCTGTTTTTT; CDR3aa: CASSHETGELFF
j_gene: TRBJ2-7; d_gene: NA; v_gene: TRBV6-1; abundance: NA; CDR3nt: TGTGCCAGCCTCCTTAGCTCCTACGAGCAGTACTTC; CDR3aa: CASLLSSYEQYF
j_gene: TRBJ2-4; d_gene: TRBD1; v_gene: TRBV7-8; abundance: NA; CDR3nt: TGTGCCAGCAGCTTAGAATCAGGCGGGACAGGGGGGAACATTCAGTACTTC; CDR3aa: CASSLESGGTGGNIQYF
j_gene: TRBJ2-2; d_gene: TRBD1; v_gene: TRBV6-6; abundance: NA; CDR3nt: TGTGCCAGCAGTTGGACAGGGGTGGCCGGGGAGCTGTTTTTT; CDR3aa: CASSWTGVAGELFF
j_gene: TRBJ1-3; d_gene: NA; v_gene: TRBV7-9; abundance: NA; CDR3nt: TGTGCCAGCAGCTTAGGCCTCTACAGGGTGGAAGGAAACACCATATATTTT; CDR3aa: CASSLGLYRVEGNTIYF
j_gene: TRBJ2-3; d_gene: TRBD2; v_gene: TRBV10-3; abundance: NA; CDR3nt: TGTGCCATCAGCCCTAGCGGGAGGATAGATACGCAGTATTTT; CDR3aa: CAISPSGRIDTQYF
j_gene: TRBJ2-7; d_gene: NA; v_gene: TRBV11-2; abundance: NA; CDR3nt: TGTGCCAGCAGCTCCGGGACGGCGAGGCAGTACTTC; CDR3aa: CASSSGTARQYF
j_gene: TRBJ1-6; d_gene: NA; v_gene: TRBV27; abundance: NA; CDR3nt: TGTGCCAGCAGTTCCCATACCACTGACAGGAGAATATGGTATGATAATTCACCCCTCCACTTT; CDR3aa: CASSSHTTDRRIWYDNSPLHF
j_gene: TRBJ2-5; d_gene: NA; v_gene: TRBV6-5; abundance: NA; CDR3nt: TGTGCCAGCAGTTACGGACTCGGGGAGACCCAGTACTTC; CDR3aa: CASSYGLGETQYF
j_gene: TRBJ1-1; d_gene: TRBD1; v_gene: TRBV7-3; abundance: NA; CDR3nt: TGTGCCAGCGCACAGGGGGGTTCGGGCACTGAAGCTTTCTTT; CDR3aa: CASAQGGSGTEAFF
j_gene: TRBJ2-3; d_gene: TRBD2; v_gene: TRBV4-2; abundance: NA; CDR3nt: TGTGCCAGCAGCCAAGATACTAGCGGGGCATCTAGCACAGATACGCAGTATTTT; CDR3aa: CASSQDTSGASSTDTQYF
j_gene: TRBJ2-1; d_gene: TRBD2; v_gene: TRBV29-1; abundance: NA; CDR3nt: TGCAGCGCTCGGACTAGCGGTTACAATGAGCAGTTCTTC; CDR3aa: CSARTSGYNEQFF
j_gene: TRBJ2-3; d_gene: NA; v_gene: TRBV10-3; abundance: NA; CDR3nt: TGTGCCATCAGTGAGTCCGGCATCAGCACAGATACGCAGTATTTT; CDR3aa: CAISESGISTDTQYF
j_gene: TRBJ2-5; d_gene: NA; v_gene: TRBV6-1; abundance: few; CDR3nt: TGTGCCAGCAGTGAAGCCCTCAGGGGCAGGGAGACCCAGTACTTC; CDR3aa: CASSEALRGRETQYF
j_gene: TRBJ1-4; d_gene: NA; v_gene: TRBV4-2; abundance: NA; CDR3nt: TGTGCCAGCAGCCAAGCCGGGACAAGGGCAACTAATGAAAAACTGTTTTTT; CDR3aa: CASSQAGTRATNEKLFF
j_gene: TRBJ1-6; d_gene: NA; v_gene: TRBV28; abundance: NA; CDR3nt: TGTGCCAGCAGTCCCTTTCGACAATGGGAGAATTCACCCCTCCACTTT; CDR3aa: CASSPFRQWENSPLHF
j_gene: TRBJ1-1; d_gene: NA; v_gene: TRBV7-7; abundance: NA; CDR3nt: TGTGCTAGCAGCCCACTGATTGGGTTTAGCGCTGAAGCTTTCTTT; CDR3aa: CASSPLIGFSAEAFF
j_gene: TRBJ2-1; d_gene: TRBD2; v_gene: TRBV7-8; abundance: once; CDR3nt: TGTGCCAGCAGCCTACTAGCGGGCAACTACAATGAGCAGTTCTTC; CDR3aa: CASSLLAGNYNEQFF
j_gene: TRBJ1-2; d_gene: NA; v_gene: TRBV2; abundance: NA; CDR3nt: TGTGCCAGTAAAAGGACACGCTTTTTGGGCGGCTACACCTTC; CDR3aa: CASKRTRFLGGYTF
j_gene: TRBJ2-3; d_gene: TRBD2; v_gene: TRBV9; abundance: NA; CDR3nt: TGTGCCAGCGCAGGCCCCCGGGGGGTAATCACAGATACGCAGTATTTT; CDR3aa: CASAGPRGVITDTQYF
j_gene: TRBJ2-1; d_gene: TRBD2; v_gene: TRBV28; abundance: NA; CDR3nt: TGTGCCAGCAGGCCGACTAGCGGGAGGGCCGATGAGCAGTTCTTC; CDR3aa: CASRPTSGRADEQFF
j_gene: TRBJ2-1; d_gene: NA; v_gene: TRBV4-1; abundance: NA; CDR3nt: TGCGCCAGCAGCCCCGTCGGGGTTAATGAGCAGTTCTTC; CDR3aa: CASSPVGVNEQFF
j_gene: TRBJ2-2; d_gene: NA; v_gene: TRBV7-6; abundance: NA; CDR3nt: TGTGCCAGCAGCTTTACGCGGGGTACCGGGGAGCTGTTTTTT; CDR3aa: CASSFTRGTGELFF
j_gene: TRBJ1-6; d_gene: NA; v_gene: TRBV30; abundance: NA; CDR3nt: TGTGCCTGGAGTGTACTCTCGGGAGTGACCGCCTATAATTCACCCCTCCACTTT; CDR3aa: CAWSVLSGVTAYNSPLHF
j_gene: TRBJ2-5; d_gene: NA; v_gene: TRBV29-1; abundance: few; CDR3nt: TGCAGCGTTCCAGGTTGGACAGCCCAAGAGACCCAGTACTTC; CDR3aa: CSVPGWTAQETQYF
j_gene: TRBJ1-5; d_gene: TRBD1; v_gene: TRBV19; abundance: NA; CDR3nt: TGTGCCAGTAGTATTTTTCAGGGGGCTCATCAGCCCCAGCATTTT; CDR3aa: CASSIFQGAHQPQHF
j_gene: TRBJ2-3; d_gene: NA; v_gene: TRBV7-9; abundance: NA; CDR3nt: TGTGCCAGCAGCTTAGCGATACTGACTGAGTTCGGAGTGGATACGCAGTATTTT; CDR3aa: CASSLAILTEFGVDTQYF
j_gene: TRBJ2-1; d_gene: NA; v_gene: TRBV11-3; abundance: NA; CDR3nt: TGTGCCAGCAGCCAGGCGGTTAGTGAGCAGTTCTTC; CDR3aa: CASSQAVSEQFF
j_gene: TRBJ2-4; d_gene: TRBD1; v_gene: TRBV29-1; abundance: NA; CDR3nt: TGCAGCGTTGAAGGGAAGGACAGGGGGATAAACATTCAGTACTTC; CDR3aa: CSVEGKDRGINIQYF
j_gene: TRBJ1-2; d_gene: TRBD1; v_gene: TRBV6-5; abundance: NA; CDR3nt: TGTGCCAGCAGTTCTGAAACAGGGGTCTATGGCTACACCTTC; CDR3aa: CASSSETGVYGYTF
j_gene: TRBJ2-7; d_gene: TRBD2; v_gene: TRBV11-3; abundance: NA; CDR3nt: TGTGCCAGCAGCCTTGGTTACCGGGAGGCTTCGGACGAGCAGTACTTC; CDR3aa: CASSLGYREASDEQYF
j_gene: TRBJ1-1; d_gene: NA; v_gene: TRBV19; abundance: NA; CDR3nt: TGTGCCAGTAGGTACCAAGGCGAACTAACTGAAGCTTTCTTT; CDR3aa: CASRYQGELTEAFF
j_gene: TRBJ2-7; d_gene: TRBD1; v_gene: TRBV12-5; abundance: once; CDR3nt: TGTGCTAGTGGCGACAGGGAAGGCGAGCAGTACTTC; CDR3aa: CASGDREGEQYF
j_gene: TRBJ1-5; d_gene: NA; v_gene: TRBV7-8; abundance: few; CDR3nt: TGTGCCAGCAGCTTAGCTTGGAATCAGCCCCAGCATTTT; CDR3aa: CASSLAWNQPQHF
j_gene: TRBJ2-7; d_gene: NA; v_gene: TRBV4-1; abundance: NA; CDR3nt: TGCGCCAGCAGCCCAACAGAAGGAGGGACCTACGAGCAGTACTTC; CDR3aa: CASSPTEGGTYEQYF
j_gene: TRBJ2-6; d_gene: TRBD2; v_gene: TRBV11-1; abundance: NA; CDR3nt: TGTGCCAGCAGCTTACGGGGGGCTGGGGCCAACGTCCTGACTTTC; CDR3aa: CASSLRGAGANVLTF
j_gene: TRBJ2-1; d_gene: TRBD2; v_gene: TRBV4-1; abundance: NA; CDR3nt: TGCGCCAGCAGCCAGGCGGGACTAGGGTTCGATGAGCAGTTCTTC; CDR3aa: CASSQAGLGFDEQFF